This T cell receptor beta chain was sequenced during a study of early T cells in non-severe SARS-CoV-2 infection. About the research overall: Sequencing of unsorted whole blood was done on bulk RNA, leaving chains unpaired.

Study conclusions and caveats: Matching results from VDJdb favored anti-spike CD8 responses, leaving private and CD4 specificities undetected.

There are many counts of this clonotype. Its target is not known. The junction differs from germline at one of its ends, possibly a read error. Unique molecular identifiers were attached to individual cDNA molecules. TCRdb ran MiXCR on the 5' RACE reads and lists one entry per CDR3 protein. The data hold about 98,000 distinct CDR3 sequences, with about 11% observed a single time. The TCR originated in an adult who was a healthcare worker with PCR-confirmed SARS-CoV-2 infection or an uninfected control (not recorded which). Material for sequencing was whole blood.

The CDR3 nucleotides are TGCAGCCCTAGGGGGGCAGGGACGGTCTTC. Translating gives CSPRGAGTVF. The genes are TRBV20-1 and TRBJ2-1; TRBD1 or TRBD2 may be the D gene (6 bases each). CDR1 and CDR2 from the germline V gene are DFQATT and SNEGSKA (reference sequence). This CDR3 is 10 amino acids long.